These 28 T cell receptor beta chains came from one sample sequenced in a study of control samples from healthy donors and cancer patients. Measured with immunoSEQ multiplex PCR; TCRdb has only the in-frame clones, and not every one. The sample has tens of thousands of clones, less than 85% seen once. The sample taken for sequencing was PBMCs. These receptors were taken from a man aged 70 or older with lung cancer.

The chain recombines TRBV30 with TRBJ2-5; TRBD1 matches at 7 bases. The CDR3 has 16 residues. V trimming: 1 base; J trimming: 0 bases; junction bases outside the gene matches: 8. The V gene's germline CDR1 is GTSNPN and CDR2 SVGIG (reference sequence). In nucleotides, the CDR3 is TGTGCCTGGAGTGCTCGGGACAGAGGGAACCAAGAGACCCAGTACTTC. It yields the protein CAWSARDRGNQETQYF.

The V gene is TRBV10-1, the J gene TRBJ2-2; no clear D gene. The CDR3 length is 14 residues. V gave up 4 bases and J gave up 4 bases, with 10 bases separating them. Per germline, CDR1 WNHNN and CDR2 SYGVQD (reference sequence). The CDR3 here is CASSVGYRTGELFF. The CDR3 coding sequence is TGCGCCAGCAGTGTTGGCTATCGCACCGGGGAGCTGTTTTTT.

The DNA for the CDR3 is TGTGCCAGCAGTTACCTCATCGGGACAGACTACGAGCAGTACTTC. It encodes CASSYLIGTDYEQYF. The chain has TRBV6-2 or TRBV6-3 and TRBJ2-7; TRBD1 agrees at 7 bases. The germline V gene encodes CDR1 MNHEY and CDR2 SVGEGT. This CDR3 comprises 15 residues. V shed 2 bases and J 3 bases; nucleotides not matched to a gene: 7.

The chain links TRBV7-9 to TRBJ1-4; 8 nucleotides agree with TRBD1. Germline CDR1 reads SEHNR; CDR2 reads FQNEAQ (reference sequence). The CDR3 covers 15 residues. The V segment lost 1 base and the J segment 5 bases; nucleotides outside the gene matches: 3. The CDR3 is CASSLGQGANEKLFF. CDR3 nucleotide sequence: TGTGCCAGCAGCTTAGGGCAGGGGGCGAATGAAAAACTGTTTTTT.

The CDR3 loop reads CASSPQYSGNTIYF. For the CDR3, the DNA is TGTGCCAGCAGCCCTCAGTATTCCGGAAACACCATATATTTT. This rearrangement joins TRBV11-2 to TRBJ1-3; no definite D call. Germline CDR1 is SGHAT and CDR2 is FQNNGV. The CDR3 runs to 14 residues. Trimming removed 5 bases from V and 4 bases from J, with 12 bases in between.

The chain is built from TRBV23-1 and TRBJ1-3; D ambiguous. TRBV23-1 falls under the ORF class, with uncertain function. V lost 3 bases to trimming and J lost 0 bases, with 12 bases between them. This CDR3 region has 16 residues. This CDR3 reads CASSQGSKVSGNTIYF. The DNA of the CDR3 is TGCGCCAGCAGTCAGGGGAGCAAAGTCTCTGGAAACACCATATATTTT.

This clone has a handful of counts. The CDR3 DNA reads as TGTGCCAGCTCACCTCCCGGCAGGGGGGACTATGGCTACACCTTC. Residues: CASSPPGRGDYGYTF. The gene calls are TRBV18 and TRBJ1-2; 7 nucleotides agree with TRBD1. Losses at the gene ends were 3 bases for V and 3 bases for J; bases not matched to a gene: 7. Looked up from germline, CDR1 is KGHSH and CDR2 is LQKENI. The CDR3 covers 15 residues.

The gene calls are TRBV27 and TRBJ2-5; D is unclear. Trimming stripped 3 bases from V and 5 bases from J, with 10 bases between. The CDR3 loop spans 13 amino acids. The germline gives CDR1 MNHEY, CDR2 SMNVEV (reference sequence). CDR3 sequence (DNA): TGTGCCAGCAGTTTCGGCAGTGGGGAGACCCAGTACTTC. Its protein is CASSFGSGETQYF.

This clone was detected a few times. The chain is built from TRBV6-1 and TRBJ1-5, with TRBD1 matching over 10 bases. Germline CDR1 and CDR2: MNHNS and SASEGT. This CDR3 spans 15 amino acids. V gave up 3 bases and J gave up 4 bases; unmatched junction bases: 3. In nucleotides, the CDR3 is TGTGCCAGCAGTGAGGGACAGGGGATGAATCAGCCCCAGCATTTT. It yields the protein CASSEGQGMNQPQHF.

J is TRBJ2-7 and V is TRBV27; no definite D call. The CDR3 covers 10 residues. V was shortened by 8 bases and J by 6 bases, with 8 bases between the two germline ends. CDR1 is MNHEY, CDR2 SMNVEV, per germline (reference sequence). For the CDR3, the DNA is TGTGCCAGCCCCTCGAGCGAGCAGTACTTC. It yields the protein CASPSSEQYF.

The chain couples TRBV7-3 to TRBJ2-7, with 9 bases aligning to TRBD1. With V trimmed by 1 base and J by 7 bases, 11 bases remained unmatched. Germline V lookup: CDR1 SGHTA, CDR2 FQGTGA. The CDR3 totals 16 residues. The CDR3 sequence is CASSLMTGQGKEEQYF. The CDR3 DNA is TGTGCCAGCAGCTTAATGACCGGACAGGGGAAGGAGGAGCAGTACTTC.

The chain links TRBV7-8 to TRBJ1-5; TRBD1 is a possible D gene (6 bases). CDR1 SGHVS and CDR2 FQNEAQ come from the germline V gene. The CDR3 length is 15 residues. The V gene lost 3 bases and the J gene lost 1 base, with 10 bases spanning the gap. The CDR3 sequence is CASSFWTASNQPQHF. DNA for the CDR3: TGTGCCAGCAGCTTCTGGACAGCAAGCAATCAGCCCCAGCATTTT.

V and J are TRBV2 and TRBJ2-1; 8 bases are a match to TRBD1. In germline, CDR1 is SNHLY, CDR2 FYNNEI. The V and J ends lost 10 bases and 5 bases, in that order; junction bases with no gene match: 16. The CDR3 has 16 residues. CDR3 coding DNA: TGTGCCACCCATTTCTACGACAGGGGAGGAAACAATGAGCAGTTCTTC. It codes for CATHFYDRGGNNEQFF.

This clone has a single count. The chain employs TRBV9 and TRBJ1-1; D is unresolved. V was pared by 0 bases and J by 2 bases, with 2 bases between. Germline assignment: CDR1 SGDLS and CDR2 YYNGEE. This CDR3 contains 12 residues. The DNA of the CDR3 is TGTGCCAGCAGCGTAGATAACACTGAAGCTTTCTTT. Its protein product is CASSVDNTEAFF. The full variable domain, rest sourced from reference TRBV9 and TRBJ1-1, is DSGVTQTPKHLITATGQRVTLRCSPRSGDLSVYWYQQSLDQGLQFLIQYYNGEERAKGNILERFSAQQFPDLHSELNLSSLELGDSALYFCASSVDNTEAFFGQGTRLTVV.

The chain links TRBV25-1 to TRBJ2-6; D is ambiguous. CDR1 is MGHDK, CDR2 SYGVNS, per germline. The CDR3 is 15 residues long. V was cut by 3 bases and J by 3 bases, with 9 bases left in between. Here the CDR3 DNA reads TGTGCCAGCAGTGACCGACGAAGTGGGGCCAACGTCCTGACTTTC. Protein sequence: CASSDRRSGANVLTF.

The rearrangement joins TRBV6-1 to TRBJ2-7, with 10 bases aligning to TRBD1. The CDR3 totals 16 residues. The germline V gene encodes CDR1 MNHNS and CDR2 SASEGT. J lost 5 bases, V lost 4 bases, and 11 bases had no gene match. The CDR3 reads CASSAKPGQGYDEQYF. CDR3 in DNA: TGTGCCAGCAGTGCTAAGCCGGGACAGGGGTATGACGAGCAGTACTTC.

This chain uses TRBV15 with TRBJ1-6, with TRBD1 matching over 8 bases. The CDR3 covers 15 residues. The germline CDR1 and CDR2 sequences are LNHNV and YYDKDF (reference sequence). V was pared by 9 bases and J by 5 bases, with 9 bases of the junction left unmatched. The CDR3 protein is CATRTGTGDNSPLHF. CDR3 sequence (DNA): TGTGCCACGCGAACCGGGACAGGAGATAATTCACCCCTCCACTTT.

The J gene is TRBJ2-5, the V gene TRBV11-1, with 11 bases lining up with TRBD2. CDR1 and CDR2 from the germline V gene are SGHAT and FQDESV (reference sequence). The CDR3 contains 16 residues. J lost 3 bases, V lost 5 bases, and 8 bases had no gene match. CDR3 nucleotide sequence: TGTGCCAGCAGCCACTACCTAGCGGGGGGCGAAGAGACCCAGTACTTC. Translated: CASSHYLAGGEETQYF.

This rearrangement joins TRBV19 to TRBJ2-1, with TRBD2 matching 8 bases. The CDR3 is 18 residues long. The germline CDR1 and CDR2 sequences are LNHDA and SQIVND (reference sequence). V lost 6 bases to trimming and J lost 0 bases; unmatched junction nucleotides: 13. As DNA, the CDR3 is TGTGCCAGTAGATACATAGCGGGGTCCCTAAGCTCCTACAATGAGCAGTTCTTC. Translation gives CASRYIAGSLSSYNEQFF.

The rearrangement joins TRBV11-2 to TRBJ2-7, with a possible D match to TRBD1 (6 bases). CDR1 and CDR2 from the germline V gene are SGHAT and FQNNGV. Deletions cut 4 bases from V and 6 bases from J, with 13 bases between. This CDR3 region has 13 residues. The CDR3 nucleotides read TGTGCCAGCAGCTCCGGACAGTTGGGCGAGCAGTACTTC. The encoded protein is CASSSGQLGEQYF.

This clone has just a few counts. The chain uses TRBV4-3 and TRBJ1-1; D gene unclear. CDR3 length: 14 amino acids. Germline loops: CDR1 LGHNA, CDR2 YSLEER. Deletions cut 0 bases from V and 1 base from J, with 6 bases between. CDR3 sequence (DNA): TGCGCCAGCAGCCAAGATTTGGGGAACACTGAAGCTTTCTTT. Its translation is CASSQDLGNTEAFF.

The table lists this clone with a count of one. This chain joins TRBV6-5 and TRBJ1-2; unclear D gene. V shed 6 bases and J shed 4 bases, with 12 bases lying between them. The CDR3 spans 13 residues. The germline CDR1 and CDR2 sequences are MNHEY and SVGAGI. For the CDR3, the DNA is TGTGCCAGCAGCCCCGGCGGCCTCTATGGCTACACCTTC. This encodes CASSPGGLYGYTF.

The chain has TRBV6-5 and TRBJ1-4; 7 bases agree with TRBD1. The V and J ends lost 6 bases and 3 bases, in that order; junction bases with no gene match: 7. This CDR3 has 15 amino acids. The germline CDR1 and CDR2 sequences are MNHEY and SVGAGI. CDR3 DNA sequence: TGTGCCAGCAGATTTGGCGGGACAGCTAATGAAAAACTGTTTTTT. This codes for CASRFGGTANEKLFF.

V and J are TRBV3-1 (or the pseudogene TRBV3-2) and TRBJ1-5; TRBD1 might be the D (6 bases). Germline CDR1 LGHDT, CDR2 YNNKEL (reference sequence). The CDR3 length is 16 residues. The V end lost 4 bases, the J end lost 2 bases, and 15 bases lay between the germline ends. The CDR3, as DNA: TGTGCCAGCAGCCTAGGAGTACAGGGACGCAATCAGCCCCAGCATTTT. This encodes CASSLGVQGRNQPQHF.

The rearrangement joins TRBV24-1 to TRBJ2-3, with 7 positions matching TRBD1. Germline-derived CDR1 and CDR2 are KGHDR and SFDVKD. The CDR3 covers 15 residues. Trimming took 6 bases from V and 5 from J; bases not matched to a gene: 10. The CDR3 is CATSTRVRGKDTQYF. CDR3 bases: TGTGCCACCAGTACGCGGGTCAGGGGGAAAGATACGCAGTATTTT.

This sequence joins TRBV11-3 and TRBJ2-1, with D tentatively TRBD1 or TRBD2 (5 bases each). The CDR3 sequence is 14 residues long. Germline lookup yields CDR1 SGHNT and CDR2 YENEEA. Trimming pared 5 bases from V and 6 bases from J, leaving 14 bases between. CDR3 sequence (DNA): TGTGCCAGCAGCAGCCGGGACGGAACCAATGAGCAGTTCTTC. It specifies CASSSRDGTNEQFF.

This chain uses TRBV6-1 with TRBJ1-1, with 7 bases identical to TRBD1. The J segment lost 11 bases and the V segment lost 1 base, leaving 7 bases of the junction unmatched. The CDR3 covers 13 residues. Germline-derived CDR1 and CDR2 are MNHNS and SASEGT. This chain's CDR3 is CASSEGRQGWAFF. CDR3 nucleotide sequence: TGTGCCAGCAGTGAAGGGAGACAGGGTTGGGCTTTCTTT.

The chain is built from TRBV4-1 and TRBJ1-2, with D unresolved. Germline V CDR1 and CDR2: MGHRA, YSYEKL. The germline V and J ends were trimmed by 4 bases and 5 bases, with 8 bases remaining between them. The CDR3 extends over 12 amino acids. The CDR3 sequence: CASSPVGYGYTF. The CDR3 DNA follows: TGCGCCAGCAGCCCTGTGGGGTATGGCTACACCTTC.